This entry describes one T cell receptor (beta chain). This specimen comes from a study of Graves' ophthalmopathy and Graves' hyperthyroidism. Germline V gives CDR1 MDHEN, CDR2 SYDVKM. The CDR3 contains 15 residues. V lost 7 bases, J lost 3 bases, and 11 bases stayed unmatched. Amplification targeted the TCR beta CDR3 regions, with RNA transcripts as the source material. HTBI-primed first-round RT-PCR preceded second-round multiplex PCR. TCRdb processed the multiplex PCR reads anew with MiXCR; each CDR3 protein has one entry. The table includes 150,000 to 200,000 distinct CDR3 sequences, approximately 40% detected once. Diagnoses were established from clinical symptoms, serum thyroxine, TRAb, thyroid ultrasound and orbital computed tomography. The source of the PBMCs was over 8.5 ml of fresh peripheral blood.

The chain is built from TRBV28 and TRBJ2-7; 8 positions match TRBD1. The receptor's source is a man aged 25 to 45 with Graves' ophthalmopathy. Sequencing input: peripheral blood. CDR3 region: CASTSLDRVDYEQYF. CDR3 DNA sequence: TGTGCCAGCACGAGTTTGGACAGGGTGGACTACGAGCAGTACTTC.